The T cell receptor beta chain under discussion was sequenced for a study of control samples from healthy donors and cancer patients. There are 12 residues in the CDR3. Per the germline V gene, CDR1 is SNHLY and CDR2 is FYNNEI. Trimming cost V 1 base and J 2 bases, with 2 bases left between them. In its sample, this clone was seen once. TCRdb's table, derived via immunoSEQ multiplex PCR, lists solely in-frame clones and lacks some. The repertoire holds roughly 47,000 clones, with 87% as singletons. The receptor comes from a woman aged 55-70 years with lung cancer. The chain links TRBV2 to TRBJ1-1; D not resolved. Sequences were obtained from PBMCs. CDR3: CASSEGNTEAFF. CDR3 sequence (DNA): TGTGCCAGCAGTGAAGGAAACACTGAAGCTTTCTTT.